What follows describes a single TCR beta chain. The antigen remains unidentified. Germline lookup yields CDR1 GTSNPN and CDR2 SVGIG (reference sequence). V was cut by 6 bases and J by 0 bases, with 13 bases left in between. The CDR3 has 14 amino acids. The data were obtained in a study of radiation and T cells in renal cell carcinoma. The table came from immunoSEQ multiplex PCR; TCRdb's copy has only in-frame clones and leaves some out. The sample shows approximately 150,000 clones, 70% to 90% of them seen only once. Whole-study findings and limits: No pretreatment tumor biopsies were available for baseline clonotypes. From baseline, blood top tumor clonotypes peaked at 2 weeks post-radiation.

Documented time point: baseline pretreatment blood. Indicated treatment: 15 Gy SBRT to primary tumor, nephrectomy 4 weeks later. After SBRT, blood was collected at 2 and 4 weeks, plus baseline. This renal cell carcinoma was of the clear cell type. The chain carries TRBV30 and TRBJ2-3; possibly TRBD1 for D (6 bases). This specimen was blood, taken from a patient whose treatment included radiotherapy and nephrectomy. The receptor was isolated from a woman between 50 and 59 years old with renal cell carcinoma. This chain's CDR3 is CACKRTASTDTQYF. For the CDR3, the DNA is TGTGCCTGTAAGAGGACAGCAAGCACAGATACGCAGTATTTT.